The present T cell receptor beta chain was sequenced within a study of T cells after yellow fever vaccination. TCRdb re-analysed the 5' RACE reads in MiXCR, keeping a single row per CDR3 protein. The sample yields 350,000 to 550,000 distinct CDR3 sequences, about 17% seen once. The source of this sequence is a man younger than 30 who received the YFV17D yellow fever vaccine. This specimen consisted of PBMCs, obtained before the yellow fever booster vaccination.

The CDR3 region is CASSSAPGQGKNIQYF. The CDR3 DNA reads as TGTGCCAGCAGTTCGGCTCCGGGACAGGGGAAAAACATTCAGTACTTC. This rearrangement joins TRBV6-2 or TRBV6-3 to TRBJ2-4, with 10 bases fitting TRBD1. The CDR3 is made up of 16 amino acids. Losses at the gene ends were 4 bases for V and 4 bases for J; bases not matched to a gene: 7. Looked up from germline, CDR1 is MNHEY and CDR2 is SVGEGT.